Below, 14 T cell receptor beta chains from the same sample are listed, as sequenced in a study of PD-1 blockade in mismatch repair-deficient tumors. Profiling relied on immunoSEQ multiplex PCR, and the TCRdb table lists in-frame clones only, not all of them. The data show around 120,000 clones, roughly 86% seen once. The sequences come from peripheral blood, collected 44 weeks after starting pembrolizumab. The receptor source for this set is an adult with mismatch repair-deficient cancer.

The chain has TRBV7-9 and TRBJ2-7; 10 bases map to TRBD1. Trimming cost V 3 bases and J 4 bases; bases outside gene matches: 6. This CDR3 is 15 amino acids long. CDR1 and CDR2 from the germline V gene are SEHNR and FQNEAQ (reference sequence). The CDR3 sequence: CASSFVGDRGYEQYF. The CDR3 region has the DNA TGTGCCAGCAGCTTCGTGGGGGACAGGGGATACGAGCAGTACTTC. Full variable domain (rest looked up from reference TRBV7-9 and TRBJ2-7): DTGVSQNPRHKITKRGQNVTFRCDPISEHNRLYWYRQTLGQGPEFLTYFQNEAQLEKSRLLSDRFSAERPKGSFSTLEIQRTEQGDSAMYLCASSFVGDRGYEQYFGPGTRLTVT.

This sequence joins TRBV7-9 and TRBJ2-5; 8 positions match TRBD2. Gene TRBJ2-7 matches the end of the DNA better, so the J call may be wrong. The CDR3 is made up of 15 amino acids. Germline assignment: CDR1 SEHNR and CDR2 FQNEAQ (reference sequence). The CDR3 coding sequence is TGTGCCAGCAGCTTGGTGGGGACTAGCTCCTACGAGCAGTACTTC. Encoded protein: CASSLVGTSSYEQYF.

V usage is TRBV4-1 and J usage is TRBJ2-7; D is uncertain. V lost 3 bases and J 5 bases, leaving 14 bases between the germline ends. This CDR3 is 14 amino acids long. Per the germline V gene, CDR1 is MGHRA and CDR2 is YSYEKL. CDR3 coding DNA: TGCGCCAGCAGCCAGAGAGGCCTTAGGGACGAGCAGTACTTC. Protein product: CASSQRGLRDEQYF.

CDR3: CASSVQLAGALEQYF. The CDR3 DNA reads as TGTGCCAGTAGTGTCCAGCTAGCGGGAGCTCTCGAGCAGTACTTC. This sequence joins TRBV19 and TRBJ2-7; 10 bases are shared with TRBD2. The germline gives CDR1 LNHDA, CDR2 SQIVND (reference sequence). The CDR3 runs to 15 residues. V lost 5 bases and J lost 6; bases outside the gene matches: 10.

This chain links TRBV5-1 with TRBJ2-1; 14 nucleotides agree with TRBD2. There are 16 residues in the CDR3. The V segment lost 4 bases and the J segment 8 bases; nucleotides outside the gene matches: 8. The germline V gene encodes CDR1 SGHRS and CDR2 YFSETQ. The CDR3 DNA follows: TGCGCCAGCAGCGCCGGGACTAGCGGGAGCCGTCATGAGCAGTTCTTC. Translating gives CASSAGTSGSRHEQFF.

This chain joins TRBV19 and TRBJ2-1; D might be TRBD1 or TRBD2, each matching 6 bases. Trimming pared 8 bases from V and 3 bases from J, leaving 14 bases between. The CDR3 covers 14 residues. Germline assignment: CDR1 LNHDA and CDR2 SQIVND (reference sequence). This chain's CDR3 is CASRRAGVYNEQFF. The CDR3 nucleotides are TGTGCCAGTCGGAGGGCAGGGGTCTACAATGAGCAGTTCTTC.

The genes are TRBV7-2 and TRBJ2-1, with 13 bases fitting TRBD2. This CDR3 comprises 16 residues. The germline V gene encodes CDR1 SGHTA and CDR2 FQGNSA. The ends lost 5 bases at V and 6 bases at J; junction bases unmatched: 7. The CDR3: CASSPPGLAGVNEQFF. The CDR3 nucleotides are TGTGCCAGCAGCCCCCCCGGACTAGCGGGAGTCAATGAGCAGTTCTTC.

This sequence joins TRBV7-9 and TRBJ2-7, with TRBD1 matching 8 bases. Germline CDR1 SEHNR, CDR2 FQNEAQ (reference sequence). V trimming: 5 bases; J trimming: 6 bases; junction bases outside the gene matches: 3. CDR3 length: 12 residues. The DNA of the CDR3 is TGTGCCAGCAGCAGGACAGGGTTCGAGCAGTACTTC. This sequence encodes CASSRTGFEQYF.

The V and J genes are TRBV5-1 and TRBJ2-1; 7 bases map to TRBD2. Germline assignment: CDR1 SGHRS and CDR2 YFSETQ. The CDR3 is 15 amino acids. Trimming took 1 base from V and 9 from J; bases not matched to a gene: 10. Here the CDR3 reads CASSLTSAWVGEQFF. In DNA form, the CDR3 reads TGCGCCAGCAGCTTGACTAGCGCTTGGGTCGGTGAGCAGTTCTTC.

J is TRBJ1-1 and V is TRBV28; TRBD1 aligns across 7 bases. Germline V lookup: CDR1 MDHEN, CDR2 SYDVKM. The CDR3 totals 14 residues. V dropped 6 bases and J dropped 0; count of bases not matched to a gene: 4. CDR3 DNA sequence: TGTGCCAGCAGGAGACAGGGAATGAACACTGAAGCTTTCTTT. Translating gives CASRRQGMNTEAFF.

The chain joins TRBV19 to TRBJ2-1; 10 nucleotides agree with TRBD2. The CDR3 covers 20 residues. After removal of 2 bases from V and 4 bases from J, the junction contained 17 bases not matched to a gene. Per the germline V gene, CDR1 is LNHDA and CDR2 is SQIVND (reference sequence). The CDR3 region has the DNA TGTGCCAGTAGTATACGACGCGGAGCGGGAGGGGTCCGTCCATACAATGAGCAGTTCTTC. Its protein is CASSIRRGAGGVRPYNEQFF.

This clone was recorded once. The chain couples TRBV4-1 to TRBJ2-3; D call uncertain. The germline V and J ends were trimmed by 6 bases and 1 base, with 11 bases remaining between them. The CDR3 loop spans 14 amino acids. Germline V gene data show CDR1 as MGHRA and CDR2 as YSYEKL. The CDR3 DNA is TGCGCCAGCAGTCCTCGGATGGGCACAGATACGCAGTATTTT. Translation gives CASSPRMGTDTQYF.

J is TRBJ1-2 and V is TRBV28; 8 nucleotides agree with TRBD1. The CDR3 is made up of 15 amino acids. Germline CDR1 is MDHEN and CDR2 is SYDVKM. Trimming removed 2 bases from V and 4 bases from J; junction bases left unmatched: 6. In DNA form, the CDR3 reads TGTGCCAGCAGTTTAGTTACAGGGGGGGCCTATGGCTACACCTTC. Translated, it gives CASSLVTGGAYGYTF.

The chain employs TRBV11-2 and TRBJ1-5, with 7 bases that match TRBD1. In germline, CDR1 is SGHAT, CDR2 FQNNGV. After removal of 5 bases from V and 2 bases from J, the junction contained 9 bases not matched to a gene. CDR3 length equals 16 residues. The chain's CDR3 is CASSSTHGTGNQPQHF. Written as DNA, the CDR3 is TGTGCCAGCAGCAGCACTCATGGGACAGGCAATCAGCCCCAGCATTTT.